This T cell receptor beta chain is from a study of OX40 agonist ivuxolimab in advanced cancers. Turning to the study itself: Intravenous ivuxolimab was administered to patients every 2 weeks at 0.01 to 10 mg/kg. Mean age 60 years, range about 23 to 80; around 80% male.

This clone appeared a single time. Antigen specificity is unknown. Repertoires were generated with immunoSEQ multiplex PCR, while TCRdb's copy carries only in-frame clones and drops some. The data contain fewer than 75,000 clones, around 90% of them seen just once; the ten biggest clones take up less than 0.75%. Whole-study findings and limits: Patients who responded partially at 0.1-3.0 mg/kg showed clonal expansion ranking among the lowest. The authors also found low normalized T-cell clonal expansion in some nonresponders.

Losses at the gene ends were 1 base for V and 0 bases for J; bases not matched to a gene: 4. The CDR3 loop spans 17 amino acids. Germline CDR1 and CDR2: LGHNA and YNFKEQ. The genes are TRBV4-2 and TRBJ1-4; 8 nucleotides align to TRBD1. The sequences come from CD4+ or CD8+ T cells sorted from blood, collected in a trial of the OX40 agonist ivuxolimab. The source is an adult with an advanced solid tumor such as melanoma, head and neck, liver or kidney cancer. The CDR3 DNA sequence: TGTGCCAGCAGCCAAGCACAGGGGGGTGCAACTAATGAAAAACTGTTTTTT. Protein: CASSQAQGGATNEKLFF.